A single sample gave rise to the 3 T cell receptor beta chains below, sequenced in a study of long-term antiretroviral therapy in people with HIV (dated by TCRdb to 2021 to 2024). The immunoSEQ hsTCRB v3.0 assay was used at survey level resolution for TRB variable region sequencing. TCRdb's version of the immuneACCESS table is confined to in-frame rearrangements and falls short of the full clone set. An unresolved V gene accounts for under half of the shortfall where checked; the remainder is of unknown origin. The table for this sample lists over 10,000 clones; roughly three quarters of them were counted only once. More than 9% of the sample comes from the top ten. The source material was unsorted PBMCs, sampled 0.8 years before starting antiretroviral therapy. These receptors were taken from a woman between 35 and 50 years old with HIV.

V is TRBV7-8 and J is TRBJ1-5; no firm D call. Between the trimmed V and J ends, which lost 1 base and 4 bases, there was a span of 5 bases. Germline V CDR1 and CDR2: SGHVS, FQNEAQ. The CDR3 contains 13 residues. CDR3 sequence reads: CASSLDINQPQHF. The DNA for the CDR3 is TGTGCCAGCAGCTTAGACATAAATCAGCCCCAGCATTTT. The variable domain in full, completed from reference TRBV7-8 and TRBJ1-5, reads GAGVSQSPRYKVAKRGQDVALRCDPISGHVSLFWYQQALGQGPEFLTYFQNEAQLDKSGLPSDRFFAERPEGSVSTLKIQRTQQEDSAVYLCASSLDINQPQHFGDGTRLSIL.

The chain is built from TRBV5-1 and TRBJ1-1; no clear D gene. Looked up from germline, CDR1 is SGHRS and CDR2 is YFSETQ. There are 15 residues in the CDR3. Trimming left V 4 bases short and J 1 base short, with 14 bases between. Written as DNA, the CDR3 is TGCGCCAGCAGCCCACCGGCGGGAACGAACACTGAAGCTTTCTTT. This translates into CASSPPAGTNTEAFF.

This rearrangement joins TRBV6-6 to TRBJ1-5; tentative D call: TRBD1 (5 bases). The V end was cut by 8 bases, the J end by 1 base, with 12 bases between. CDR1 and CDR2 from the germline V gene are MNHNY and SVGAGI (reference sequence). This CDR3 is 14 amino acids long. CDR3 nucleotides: TGTGCCAGCGGCCGGGACGTCAGCAATCAGCCCCAGCATTTT. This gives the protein CASGRDVSNQPQHF.